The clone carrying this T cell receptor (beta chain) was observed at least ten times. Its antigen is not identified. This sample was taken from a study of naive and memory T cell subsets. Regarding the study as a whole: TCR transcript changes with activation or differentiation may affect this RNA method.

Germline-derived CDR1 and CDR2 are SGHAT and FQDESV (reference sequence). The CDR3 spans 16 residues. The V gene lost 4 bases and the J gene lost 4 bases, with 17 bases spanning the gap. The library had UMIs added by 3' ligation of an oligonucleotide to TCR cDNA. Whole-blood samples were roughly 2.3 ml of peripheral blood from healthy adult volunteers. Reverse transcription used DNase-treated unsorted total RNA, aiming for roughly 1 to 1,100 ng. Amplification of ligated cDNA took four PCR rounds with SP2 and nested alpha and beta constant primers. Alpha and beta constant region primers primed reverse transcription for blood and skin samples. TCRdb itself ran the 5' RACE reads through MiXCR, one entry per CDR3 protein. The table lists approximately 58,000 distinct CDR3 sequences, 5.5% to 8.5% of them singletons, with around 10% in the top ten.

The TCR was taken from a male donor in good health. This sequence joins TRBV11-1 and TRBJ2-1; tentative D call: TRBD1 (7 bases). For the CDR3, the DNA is TGTGCCAGCAGCTCACAGGCGGGACAGATATACAATGAGCAGTTCTTC. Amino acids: CASSSQAGQIYNEQFF.